The T cell receptor (beta chain) under discussion was sequenced for a study of post-analysis software for immune sequencing data. Study overall: Relapsing-remitting, secondary progressive and progressive-relapsing forms made up the multiple sclerosis disease courses.

CDR1 is DFQATT and CDR2 is SNEGSKA in the germline V gene (reference sequence). Trimming pared 1 base from V and 5 bases from J, leaving 11 bases between. The CDR3 totals 13 residues. Prepared libraries of TCR beta cDNA carried unique molecular identifiers. TCRdb re-analysed the PCR reads in MiXCR, keeping a single row per CDR3 protein. The table lists some 690,000 distinct CDR3 sequences, roughly 27% of them singletons. This clonotype was seen a single time. Its target is not known. Study-wide findings and caveats: Patients carried a few TRBV segments more frequently than controls did, and TRBV5-6, TRBV5-1 and TRBV20-1 were among them. In multiple sclerosis, normalized Chao1 diversity was significantly below that of controls.

The sequence came from a girl between 5 and 17 years old with multiple sclerosis. Sequenced: blood. This chain connects TRBV20-1 to TRBJ2-5; tentatively, D is TRBD1 (6 bases). The CDR3 DNA reads as TGCAGTGCTAGAGGAGGGGGAGTCGAGACCCAGTACTTC. Protein: CSARGGGVETQYF.